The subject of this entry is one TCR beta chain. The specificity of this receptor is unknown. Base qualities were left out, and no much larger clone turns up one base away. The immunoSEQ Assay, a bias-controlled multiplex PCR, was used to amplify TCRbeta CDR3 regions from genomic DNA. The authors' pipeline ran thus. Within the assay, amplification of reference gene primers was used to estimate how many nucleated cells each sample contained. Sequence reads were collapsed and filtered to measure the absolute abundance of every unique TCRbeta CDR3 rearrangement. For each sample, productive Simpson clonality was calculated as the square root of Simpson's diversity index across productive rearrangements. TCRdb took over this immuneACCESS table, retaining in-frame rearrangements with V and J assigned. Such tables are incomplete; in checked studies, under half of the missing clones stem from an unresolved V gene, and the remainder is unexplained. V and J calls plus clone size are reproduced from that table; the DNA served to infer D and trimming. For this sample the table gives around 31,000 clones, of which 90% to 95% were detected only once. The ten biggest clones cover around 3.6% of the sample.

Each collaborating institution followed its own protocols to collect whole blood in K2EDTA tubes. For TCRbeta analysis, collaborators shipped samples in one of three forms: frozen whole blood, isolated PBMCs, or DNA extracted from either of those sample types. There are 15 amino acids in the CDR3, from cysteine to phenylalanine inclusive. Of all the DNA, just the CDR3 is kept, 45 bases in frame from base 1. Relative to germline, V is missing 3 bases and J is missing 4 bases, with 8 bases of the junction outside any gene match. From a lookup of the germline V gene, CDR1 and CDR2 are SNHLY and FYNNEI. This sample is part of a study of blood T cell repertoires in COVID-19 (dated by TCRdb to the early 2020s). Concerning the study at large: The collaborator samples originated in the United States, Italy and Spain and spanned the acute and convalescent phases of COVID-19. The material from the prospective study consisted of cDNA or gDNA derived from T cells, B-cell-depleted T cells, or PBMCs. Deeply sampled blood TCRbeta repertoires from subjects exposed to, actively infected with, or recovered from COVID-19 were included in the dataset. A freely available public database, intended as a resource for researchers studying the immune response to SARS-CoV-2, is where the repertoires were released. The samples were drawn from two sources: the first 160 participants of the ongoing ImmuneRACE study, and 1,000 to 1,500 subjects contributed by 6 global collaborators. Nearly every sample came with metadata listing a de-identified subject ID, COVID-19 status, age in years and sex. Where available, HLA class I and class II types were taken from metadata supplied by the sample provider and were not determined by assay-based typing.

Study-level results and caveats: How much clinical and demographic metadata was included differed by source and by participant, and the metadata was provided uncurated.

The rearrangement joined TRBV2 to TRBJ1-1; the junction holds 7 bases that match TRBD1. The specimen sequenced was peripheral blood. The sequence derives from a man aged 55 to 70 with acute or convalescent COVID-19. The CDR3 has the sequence CASSDEQGLGTEAFF. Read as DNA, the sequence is TGTGCCAGCAGTGACGAACAGGGGCTCGGCACTGAAGCTTTCTTT.